A selection of T cell receptor beta chains follows, all from one sample in a study of cytomegalovirus exposure and HLA in healthy donors. Measured with immunoSEQ multiplex PCR; TCRdb has only the in-frame clones, and not every one. The sample shows some 190,000 clones, 75% to 85% of them seen only once. The sequenced material came from PBMCs. The receptors were gathered from a woman aged 30 to 39 in good health and CMV-seropositive. CDR3s include the opening cysteine and the closing phenylalanine or tryptophan. D genes are given only for firm matches. Clone sizes are given selectively: once, few, many, or a class where the clone is expanded.

>.|once|TRBJ2-7|TRBV11-3
TGTGCCAGCAGCTTAGCGCGGGGTGTTACCTACGAGCAGTACTTC
CASSLARGVTYEQYF
>.|.|TRBJ1-3|TRBV7-2
TGTGCCAGCAGCTTAGGGGCGGGCAGAGGCTCTGGAAACACCATATATTTT
CASSLGAGRGSGNTIYF
>TRBD1|.|TRBJ2-7|TRBV5-6
TGTGCCAGCAGTTACGGACAGGGGAGGTACGAGCAGTACTTC
CASSYGQGRYEQYF
>TRBD1|.|TRBJ1-2|TRBV15
TGTGCCACCAGCCGGGACAGGGAGGCTGGCTACACCTTC
CATSRDREAGYTF
>.|.|TRBJ2-4|TRBV6-6
TGTGCCAGCAGACGCGGGACTGATCTAGCCAAAAACATTCAGTACTTC
CASRRGTDLAKNIQYF
>TRBD2|.|TRBJ2-7|TRBV30
TGTGCCTGGAGTGTACCCCGCGGGGGGCTATACGAGCAGTACTTC
CAWSVPRGGLYEQYF
>.|.|TRBJ1-1|TRBV9
TGTGCCAGCAGCCCCCAGAGCGTCGGGACTGAAGCTTTCTTT
CASSPQSVGTEAFF
>.|.|TRBJ2-3|TRBV6-1
TGTGCCAGCCGAATCGGGGGTAGTGCAGATACGCAGTATTTT
CASRIGGSADTQYF
>.|.|TRBJ2-1|TRBV11-2
TGTGCCAGCAGCCCGACCAAGGCTAGCCGCCTAAATGAGCAGTTCTTC
CASSPTKASRLNEQFF
>.|.|TRBJ1-3|TRBV6-5
TGTGCCAGCTCAGCAGTACAGCTCTCTGGAAACACCATATATTTT
CASSAVQLSGNTIYF
>.|.|TRBJ1-6|TRBV6-5
TGTGCCAGCAGTTACTCGACAGGAGCTAATTCACCCCTCCACTTT
CASSYSTGANSPLHF
>.|few|TRBJ1-6|TRBV27
TGTGCCAGCAGTTTAAGACAGAATTATAATTCACCCCTCCACTTT
CASSLRQNYNSPLHF
>.|once|TRBJ1-1|TRBV30
TGTGCCTGGAGTCCCCGGACAGAGAACACTGAAGCTTTCTTT
CAWSPRTENTEAFF
>.|.|TRBJ2-5|TRBV2
TGTGCCAGCAGTGAAAATGGGGGGAAAGAGACCCAGTACTTC
CASSENGGKETQYF
>TRBD2|.|TRBJ2-1|TRBV28
TGTGCCAGCAGTTTATGGATTCTATCTAGCGGGGCCAACTACAATGAGCAGTTCTTC
CASSLWILSSGANYNEQFF
>TRBD1|.|TRBJ2-1|TRBV28
TGTGCCAGCAGTCCCGGGACAGACTTAAATGAGCAGTTCTTC
CASSPGTDLNEQFF
>TRBD1|.|TRBJ2-7|TRBV19
TGTGCCAGTAGTACAAGACAGGGGGCTTCCTACGAGCAGTACTTC
CASSTRQGASYEQYF
>TRBD2|.|TRBJ2-7|TRBV4-2
TGTGCCAGCAGCCAACCCCTAGCGGGGGGCCCGGGAGACGAGCAGTACTTC
CASSQPLAGGPGDEQYF
>.|.|TRBJ2-3|TRBV4-3
TGCGCCAGCAGCCAAGGCTCGGCGGGGGCCACAGATACGCAGTATTTT
CASSQGSAGATDTQYF
>TRBD1|.|TRBJ1-2|TRBV29-1
TGCAGCGAACTCAGGGGGCTCTATGGCTACACCTTC
CSELRGLYGYTF
>.|.|TRBJ1-3|TRBV18
TGTGCCAGCTCACTTGCCGGGAGCAGAAACACCATATATTTT
CASSLAGSRNTIYF
>TRBD1|.|TRBJ2-7|TRBV2
TGTGCCAGCAGTGAAGGAGTGACAGGGAGCTCCTACGAGCAGTACTTC
CASSEGVTGSSYEQYF
>.|.|TRBJ1-2|TRBV28
TGTGCCAGCAGCATCGAGGCCGGGTCCACGGCCTATGGCTACACCTTC
CASSIEAGSTAYGYTF
>TRBD2|.|TRBJ2-1|TRBV18
TGTGCCAGCTCACCGCGCGGGGGGGCGGAGGGATCGGAGCAGTTCTTC
CASSPRGGAEGSEQFF
>.|.|TRBJ2-1|TRBV5-5
TGTGCCAGCAGCTCAGGAGGGACGGACAACAATGAGCAGTTCTTC
CASSSGGTDNNEQFF
>TRBD1|once|TRBJ2-7|TRBV19
TGTGCCAGTAGTAGTAGGGACAGAGGCGAGCAGTACTTC
CASSSRDRGEQYF
>TRBD1|.|TRBJ2-3|TRBV30
TGTGCCTGGAGTGTACTATCCGGGACAGGGACAGATACGCAGTATTTT
CAWSVLSGTGTDTQYF
>.|.|TRBJ2-4|TRBV6-5
TGTGCCAGCAGTTACTCCAGGGCCAAAAACAGTCAGTACTTC
CASSYSRAKNSQYF
>.|once|TRBJ2-7|TRBV27
TGTGCCAGCAGTTTCACGGAGGGGCGGGAGCAGTACTTC
CASSFTEGREQYF
>TRBD1|few|TRBJ1-2|TRBV5-4
TGTGCCAGCAGCTTGGGGGCGGGGACAGGGGCCTATGGCTACACCTTC
CASSLGAGTGAYGYTF
>.|.|TRBJ2-7|TRBV4-3
TGCGCCAGCAGCCAAGAAGTACAGCTATACGAGCAGTACTTC
CASSQEVQLYEQYF
>TRBD1|few|TRBJ1-6|TRBV25-1
TGTGCCAGCAGTGAATTCCCCACAGGGGGTTCACCCCTCCACTTT
CASSEFPTGGSPLHF
>TRBD2|.|TRBJ2-3|TRBV7-6
TGTGCCAGCAGCCTAGTAGCGGGGGGTAGCACAGATACGCAGTATTTT
CASSLVAGGSTDTQYF
>.|few|TRBJ2-2|TRBV10-1
TGCGCCAGCTCGGAGGGGCCGAACACCGGGGAGCTGTTTTTT
CASSEGPNTGELFF
>.|.|TRBJ2-3|TRBV11-2
TGTGCCAGCAGCCCTGAGGGACTCACAGATACGCAGTATTTT
CASSPEGLTDTQYF
>.|.|TRBJ2-1|TRBV5-8
TGTGCCAGCAGCTTGGTACGTAGAGTGTACTACAATGAGCAGTTCTTC
CASSLVRRVYYNEQFF